This entry describes one T cell receptor beta chain. Its target is not known. The sample comes from a study of CD8 T cells in ankylosing spondylitis. Study-level results: Disease-linked clones bore a CD8+ phenotype and were relatively rare in peripheral blood. Several highly homologous variants formed a TCR beta motif that appeared characteristic of ankylosing spondylitis blood. Previous work reported some of these motif variants in the synovial fluid and blood of reactive arthritis. Reportedly, matched ankylosing spondylitis synovial fluid was significantly enriched for disease-linked clones.

In making TCR beta libraries, quantitative 5'-RACE with molecular barcodes was used. TCRdb reprocessed the 5' RACE reads via MiXCR and lists one record per CDR3 protein. The sample carries about 330,000 distinct CDR3 sequences, 8% recorded once. CDR3 length: 13 residues. The ends were cut back, 8 bases at V and 4 bases at J, with 11 bases in the middle. In germline, CDR1 is MNHNS, CDR2 SASEGT. The source of this sequence is a male donor with ankylosing spondylitis. This chain connects TRBV6-1 to TRBJ2-2, with no clear D. The sample comprised blood, either unsorted or a sorted T cell fraction (not recorded which). CDR3 sequence reads: CASRELTTGELFF. In DNA, the CDR3 is TGTGCCAGCCGAGAACTTACCACCGGGGAGCTGTTTTTT.